This TCR beta chain was captured in a study of shared clonotypes between healthy human individuals. This was a deep-level run. Each PCR replicate run on unsorted PBMC took in 300 ng DNA, tens of thousands of T cell genomes. Sequenced by immunoSEQ multiplex PCR; TCRdb stores in-frame clones only, minus some. The repertoire holds hundreds of thousands of clones, roughly 79% seen once, with around 12% in the top ten. Germline lookup yields CDR1 SQVTM and CDR2 ANQGSEA. The CDR3 consists of 16 residues. The germline V and J ends were trimmed by 0 bases and 3 bases, with 17 bases remaining between them. Within Nashville, Tennessee resided all donors, each a Caucasian adult.

This chain uses TRBV29-1 with TRBJ2-5, with D perhaps being TRBD1 or TRBD2 (5 bases each). Sample: PBMCs. The clonotype comes from a woman between 40 and 50 years old in good health. Some clones in this sample may be carry-over from other donors' samples. CDR3 sequence (DNA): TGCAGCGTTGAAGAGTACGGGGCGGAGGTTAAAGAGACCCAGTACTTC. It translates to CSVEEYGAEVKETQYF.